This TCR beta chain was sequenced for a study of T-cell reconstitution after alpha-beta-depleted transplantation in children. Whole-study findings and limits: Some patients showed high day-60 TCRbeta diversity, which derived from surviving recipient T cells and thymic progenitors. Newly generated T cells supplied most T-cell counts and diversity one year post-transplant. Alpha-beta T cells about two months after transplant reportedly derived from several hundred expanded graft clones.

Of note for this clonotype: Its antigen is unknown.

Researchers prepared the TCRbeta library using unique molecular identifiers, the study reports. TCRdb reprocessed the PCR reads via MiXCR and lists one record per CDR3 protein. The sample includes 250,000 or so distinct CDR3 sequences, 6.5% to 9% of them seen just once. Source: PBMCs, mostly from graft donor cells, taken 180 days after TCRalphabeta/CD19-depleted stem cell transplant. The TCR was taken from a male patient younger than 18 who had a stem cell transplant for acute lymphoblastic leukemia, so the T cells may come from the graft donor.

CDR3 coding DNA: TGTGCCAGTAGTTCCGGGACAGGGGGCTACGAGCAGTACTTC. Translation: CASSSGTGGYEQYF. V gene TRBV19 combines with J gene TRBJ2-7; 11 nucleotides align to TRBD1. CDR3 length: 14 residues. V lost 5 bases to trimming and J lost 3 bases; unmatched junction nucleotides: 3. In germline, CDR1 is LNHDA, CDR2 SQIVND (reference sequence).